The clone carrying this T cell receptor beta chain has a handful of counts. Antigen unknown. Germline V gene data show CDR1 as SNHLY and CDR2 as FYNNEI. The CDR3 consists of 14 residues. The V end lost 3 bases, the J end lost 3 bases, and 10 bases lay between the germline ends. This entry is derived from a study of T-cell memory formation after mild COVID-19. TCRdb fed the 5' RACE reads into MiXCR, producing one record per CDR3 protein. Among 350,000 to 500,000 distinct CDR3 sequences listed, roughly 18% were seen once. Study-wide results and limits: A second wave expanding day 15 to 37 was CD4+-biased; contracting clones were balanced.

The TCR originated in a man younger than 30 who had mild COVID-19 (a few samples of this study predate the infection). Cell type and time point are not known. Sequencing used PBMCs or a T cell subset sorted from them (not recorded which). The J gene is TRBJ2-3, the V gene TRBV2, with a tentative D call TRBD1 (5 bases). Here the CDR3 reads CASSDRTNTDTQYF. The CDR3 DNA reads TGTGCCAGCAGTGACCGGACAAATACAGATACGCAGTATTTT.